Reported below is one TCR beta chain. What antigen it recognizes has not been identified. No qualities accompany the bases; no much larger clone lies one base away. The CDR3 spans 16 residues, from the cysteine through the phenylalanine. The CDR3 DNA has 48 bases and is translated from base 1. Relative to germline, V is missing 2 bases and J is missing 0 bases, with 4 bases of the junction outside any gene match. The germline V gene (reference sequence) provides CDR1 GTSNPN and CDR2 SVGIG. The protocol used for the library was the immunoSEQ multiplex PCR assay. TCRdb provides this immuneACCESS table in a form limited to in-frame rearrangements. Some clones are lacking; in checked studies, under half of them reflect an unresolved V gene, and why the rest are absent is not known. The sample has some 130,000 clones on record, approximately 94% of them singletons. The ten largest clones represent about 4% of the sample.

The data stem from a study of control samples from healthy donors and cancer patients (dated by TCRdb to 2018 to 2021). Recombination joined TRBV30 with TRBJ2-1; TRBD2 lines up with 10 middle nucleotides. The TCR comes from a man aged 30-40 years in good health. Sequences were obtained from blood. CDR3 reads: CAWSRTSGISYNEQFF. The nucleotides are TGTGCCTGGAGTAGGACTAGCGGAATCTCCTACAATGAGCAGTTCTTC.